The rows below give T cell receptor beta chains drawn from one sample of a study of shared clonotypes between healthy human individuals. Sequencing was performed with immunoSEQ multiplex PCR; in TCRdb, only in-frame clones are kept and a portion is missing. The data show some 2 million clones, with 85% to 95% seen just once and more than 0.1% held by the top ten. Material for sequencing was naive CD4+ T cells sorted from blood. Source of these receptors: a young man in good health. Both conserved end residues are part of each CDR3. Fields, in order: V gene, D gene, clone size, J gene, CDR3 protein, CDR3 DNA. A D gene is named only where the DNA matches it firmly. Not all rows give a size; the values are once, few, many and, for expanded clones, a class.

TRBV6-6	TRBD1	.	TRBJ1-4	CASSYTGANEKLFF	TGTGCCAGCAGTTATACAGGGGCCAATGAAAAACTGTTTTTT
TRBV28	.	once	TRBJ2-6	CASSFLSSGANVLTF	TGTGCCAGCAGTTTTTTAAGTTCCGGGGCCAACGTCCTGACTTTC
TRBV6-5	.	.	TRBJ2-7	CASSYSSGTIHYEQYF	TGTGCCAGCAGTTACTCCTCTGGGACCATTCACTACGAGCAGTACTTC
TRBV5-4	TRBD1	.	TRBJ2-7	CASSLVGQGATYEQYF	TGTGCCAGCAGCTTGGTCGGACAGGGGGCCACCTACGAGCAGTACTTC
TRBV7-8	.	.	TRBJ2-7	CASSLAAGPSYEQYF	TGTGCCAGCAGCTTAGCGGCAGGGCCTTCCTACGAGCAGTACTTC
TRBV20-1	.	.	TRBJ2-7	CSATGGYEQYF	TGCAGTGCTACCGGGGGCTACGAGCAGTACTTC
TRBV7-2	TRBD2	.	TRBJ2-7	CASSPLAVLSYEQYF	TGTGCCAGCAGCCCGCTAGCGGTCCTCTCCTACGAGCAGTACTTC
TRBV10-3	TRBD1	.	TRBJ1-5	CAIRQGTNQPQHF	TGTGCCATCCGACAGGGAACCAATCAGCCCCAGCATTTT
TRBV7-2	TRBD2	.	TRBJ2-5	CASSRSGGYQETQYF	TGTGCCAGCAGCCGAAGCGGGGGATACCAAGAGACCCAGTACTTC
TRBV6-1	.	.	TRBJ1-1	CASTPAGNTEAFF	TGTGCCAGCACGCCGGCGGGTAACACTGAAGCTTTCTTT
TRBV2	TRBD1	few	TRBJ1-5	CASSHMGQGAGNQPQHF	TGTGCCAGCAGTCATATGGGACAGGGGGCGGGCAATCAGCCCCAGCATTTT
TRBV28	TRBD1	.	TRBJ1-5	CASSFRGGPQHF	TGTGCCAGCAGTTTTCGAGGGGGCCCCCAGCATTTT
TRBV18	TRBD1	.	TRBJ1-2	CASSPDYSRGQGTGYTF	TGTGCCAGCTCACCCGATTACTCCCGGGGACAGGGTACGGGCTACACCTTC
TRBV30	.	.	TRBJ1-1	CAWSVLGGGEAFF	TGTGCCTGGAGTGTACTAGGAGGCGGTGAAGCTTTCTTT
TRBV6-6	.	.	TRBJ2-1	CASSYTRQSSYNEQFF	TGTGCCAGCAGTTACACCCGACAGAGCTCCTACAATGAGCAGTTCTTC
TRBV6-6	.	.	TRBJ2-1	CASSPGANEQFF	TGTGCCAGCAGTCCAGGGGCCAATGAGCAGTTCTTC
TRBV11-3	TRBD1	.	TRBJ1-5	CASSLDRWSNQPQHF	TGTGCCAGCAGCCTGGACAGGTGGTCAAATCAGCCCCAGCATTTT
TRBV5-4	TRBD1	.	TRBJ1-3	CASSARQGGAGNTIYF	TGTGCCAGCAGCGCCCGACAGGGAGGTGCTGGAAACACCATATATTTT
TRBV28	.	.	TRBJ1-2	CASTFSALWGGGYTF	TGTGCCAGCACTTTCTCGGCCCTATGGGGGGGAGGCTACACCTTC
TRBV14	.	few	TRBJ1-1	CASSRAGVTEAFF	TGTGCCAGCAGCCGAGCAGGGGTCACTGAAGCTTTCTTT
TRBV7-9	TRBD2	.	TRBJ2-3	CASSFASGNTDTQYF	TGTGCCAGCAGCTTCGCTAGCGGAAACACAGATACGCAGTATTTT
TRBV29-1	.	many	TRBJ2-3	CSVSLGGNTDTQYF	TGCAGCGTTTCCTTGGGCGGGAACACAGATACGCAGTATTTT
TRBV2	.	.	TRBJ2-7	CASSVRTEYEQYF	TGTGCCAGCAGTGTCAGAACGGAATACGAGCAGTACTTC
TRBV10-3	.	.	TRBJ1-1	CAISEGGTEAFF	TGTGCCATCAGTGAGGGGGGAACTGAAGCTTTCTTT
TRBV11-2	TRBD2	.	TRBJ2-7	CASSPTGLGGEQYF	TGTGCCAGCAGTCCGACGGGACTAGGAGGGGAGCAGTACTTC
TRBV10-3	TRBD1	once	TRBJ2-1	CATQGASYNEQFF	TGTGCCACACAGGGGGCCTCCTACAATGAGCAGTTCTTC
TRBV7-2	TRBD2	once	TRBJ2-4	CASSSSSGLAKNIQYF	TGTGCCAGCAGCTCATCTAGCGGCCTAGCCAAAAACATTCAGTACTTC
TRBV7-2	TRBD2	.	TRBJ2-2	CASSLWASGRHTGELFF	TGTGCCAGCAGCTTATGGGCTAGCGGGAGGCACACCGGGGAGCTGTTTTTT